A selection of T cell receptor beta chains follows, all from one sample in a study of blood T cell repertoires in COVID-19. Using immunoSEQ multiplex PCR, the repertoire was profiled, and TCRdb retains in-frame clones only, with some absent. The data contain 130,000 to 150,000 clones, roughly 84% of them singletons. Specimen: peripheral blood. The receptors originated from a human donor in a cohort sampled during active COVID-19. Both conserved end residues are part of each CDR3. D genes are given only for firm matches.

D: .
J: TRBJ1-2
V: TRBV27
CDR3: CASREGGRSSYGYTF

D: .
J: TRBJ2-3
V: TRBV11-3
CDR3: CASSPQGRDTQYF

D: .
J: TRBJ1-3
V: TRBV21-1
CDR3: CASSNKGQGDSGNTIYF

D: .
J: TRBJ1-1
V: TRBV11-3
CDR3: CASSLARGSNTEAFF

D: TRBD1
J: TRBJ1-2
V: TRBV2
CDR3: CASTGGYYGYTF

D: .
J: TRBJ2-3
V: TRBV6-5
CDR3: CASSYVRTTDTQYF

D: TRBD2
J: TRBJ2-5
V: TRBV4-1
CDR3: CASSQVSAGGGQETQYF

D: TRBD2
J: TRBJ2-3
V: TRBV10-2
CDR3: CASSRGLAGRTDTQYF

D: TRBD1
J: TRBJ1-6
V: TRBV6-6
CDR3: CASSYLPGGSPLHF

D: TRBD2
J: TRBJ2-1
V: TRBV5-1
CDR3: CASSSWAGGDNEQFF

D: .
J: TRBJ1-5
V: TRBV14
CDR3: CASSLAPPPSPQHF

D: TRBD1
J: TRBJ1-2
V: TRBV10-3
CDR3: CAISESGTGLYGYTF

D: TRBD2
J: TRBJ2-3
V: TRBV9
CDR3: CASSGGGDTQYF

D: TRBD1
J: TRBJ2-1
V: TRBV28
CDR3: CASSLRGDRVNEQFF

D: .
J: TRBJ2-5
V: TRBV14
CDR3: CASSRLGREETQYF

D: TRBD1
J: TRBJ1-1
V: TRBV5-4
CDR3: CASSLAGGQPNTEAFF

D: .
J: TRBJ2-2
V: TRBV5-1
CDR3: CACQEGNPAMGELFF

D: TRBD1
J: TRBJ1-2
V: TRBV28
CDR3: CASSWGQGNYGYTF

D: TRBD1
J: TRBJ1-2
V: TRBV29-1
CDR3: CSVEVRQGQGYYGYTF

D: .
J: TRBJ2-7
V: TRBV7-2
CDR3: CASSTRVTYEQYF

D: .
J: TRBJ2-2
V: TRBV4-2
CDR3: CASSGGIGAGELFF

D: .
J: TRBJ1-2
V: TRBV27
CDR3: CASSLGRASNYGYTF

D: TRBD1
J: TRBJ2-1
V: TRBV5-1
CDR3: CASSPGQGAYNEQFF

D: .
J: TRBJ2-2
V: TRBV12-3/TRBV12-4
CDR3: CASSLGADGELFF

D: .
J: TRBJ2-3
V: TRBV7-2
CDR3: CASRSQTDTQYF

D: TRBD1
J: TRBJ1-2
V: TRBV19
CDR3: CASSIDGQGIYGYTF

D: TRBD2
J: TRBJ2-1
V: TRBV27
CDR3: CASSFRLAQEQFF

D: .
J: TRBJ2-4
V: TRBV6-5
CDR3: CASSYSGAAKNIQYF

D: TRBD2
J: TRBJ2-3
V: TRBV7-2
CDR3: CASSFSGEVGDTQYF

D: TRBD1
J: TRBJ1-2
V: TRBV10-3
CDR3: CAISGGTADRGYTF

D: .
J: TRBJ1-2
V: TRBV19
CDR3: CASSRETKFGGYTF

D: .
J: TRBJ1-2
V: TRBV5-6
CDR3: CASSPPGGRSYGYTF

D: .
J: TRBJ1-6
V: TRBV18
CDR3: CASLAGGNSPLHF

D: TRBD1
J: TRBJ2-7
V: TRBV11-3
CDR3: CASSLGFDRGGYEQYF

D: TRBD1
J: TRBJ2-1
V: TRBV9
CDR3: CASSDNPGQGDEQFF

D: TRBD1
J: TRBJ1-2
V: TRBV6-5
CDR3: CASRPDRAPRGYTF